This T cell receptor beta chain came from a study of cytomegalovirus exposure and HLA in healthy donors. Study details: Early release data held about 85 million unique TCRs from HLA-typed donors. Study-level results: A later analysis showed that HLA-associated TCR beta chains had undergone more clonal expansion than equally common others. Several of the most significant clusters were apparently associated with common viral pathogens in a later analysis.

The PCR used 60 Vbeta and 13 Jbeta primers. Source study methods: Later reanalysis found around 84 million unique TCR beta chains, some 10 million of them shared. Produced via immunoSEQ multiplex PCR; TCRdb's table is partial and in-frame only. The DNA gave D and trimming, while V, J and clone size come from that table. The sample contains some 190,000 clones, around 80% of which appear only once. This CDR3 comprises 15 residues. In germline, CDR1 is MGHDK, CDR2 SYGVNS. Trimming shortened V by 10 bases and J by 2 bases, and 18 bases separated the two germline ends. This clone has just one count. The antigen is unknown.

Material: PBMCs. The receptor comes from a girl between 10 and 17 years old in good health and CMV-seropositive. The chain carries TRBV25-1 and TRBJ2-1, with D possibly TRBD2 on 6 matching bases. The CDR3 sequence is CATTPWDLAYNEQFF. The CDR3 DNA is TGTGCCACCACGCCCTGGGACTTGGCCTACAATGAGCAGTTCTTC.